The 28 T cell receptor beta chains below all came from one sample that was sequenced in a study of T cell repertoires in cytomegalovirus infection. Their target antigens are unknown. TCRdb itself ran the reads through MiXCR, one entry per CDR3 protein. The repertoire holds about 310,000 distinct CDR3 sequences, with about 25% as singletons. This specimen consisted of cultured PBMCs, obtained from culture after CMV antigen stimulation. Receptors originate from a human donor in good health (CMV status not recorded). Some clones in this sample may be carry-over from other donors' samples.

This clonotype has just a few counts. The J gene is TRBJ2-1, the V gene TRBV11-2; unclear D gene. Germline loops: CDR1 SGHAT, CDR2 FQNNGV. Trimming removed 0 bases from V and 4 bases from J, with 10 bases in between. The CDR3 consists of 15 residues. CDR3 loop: CASSLEPRDYNEQFF. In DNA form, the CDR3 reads TGTGCCAGCAGCTTAGAACCGCGTGATTACAATGAGCAGTTCTTC.

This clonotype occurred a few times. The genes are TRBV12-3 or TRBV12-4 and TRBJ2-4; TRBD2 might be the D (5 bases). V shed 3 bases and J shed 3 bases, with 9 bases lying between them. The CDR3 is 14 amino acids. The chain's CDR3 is CASSLGDVKNIQYF. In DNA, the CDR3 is TGTGCCAGCAGTTTGGGAGACGTCAAAAACATTCAGTACTTC.

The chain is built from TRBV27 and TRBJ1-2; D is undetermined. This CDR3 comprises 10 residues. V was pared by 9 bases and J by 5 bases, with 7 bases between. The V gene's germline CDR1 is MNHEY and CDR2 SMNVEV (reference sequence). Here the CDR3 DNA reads TGTGCCAGTCAGGAGTATGGCTACACCTTC. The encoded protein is CASQEYGYTF.

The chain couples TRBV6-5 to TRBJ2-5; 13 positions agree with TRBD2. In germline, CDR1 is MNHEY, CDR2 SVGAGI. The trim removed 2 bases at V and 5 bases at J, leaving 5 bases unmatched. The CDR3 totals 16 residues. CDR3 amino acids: CASSYAGTSGKETQYF. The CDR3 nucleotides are TGTGCCAGCAGTTACGCCGGGACTAGCGGGAAGGAGACCCAGTACTTC.

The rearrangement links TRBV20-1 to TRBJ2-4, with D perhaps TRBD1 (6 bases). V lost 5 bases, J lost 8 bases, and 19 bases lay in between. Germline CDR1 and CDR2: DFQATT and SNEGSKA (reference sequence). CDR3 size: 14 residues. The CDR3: CSAPTGPEGDIQYF. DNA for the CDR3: TGCAGTGCTCCAACAGGGCCCGAGGGGGACATTCAGTACTTC.

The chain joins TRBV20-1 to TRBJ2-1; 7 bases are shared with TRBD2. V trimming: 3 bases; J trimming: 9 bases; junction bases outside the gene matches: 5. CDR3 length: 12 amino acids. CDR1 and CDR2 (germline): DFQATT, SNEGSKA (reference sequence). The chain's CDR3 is CSASGRNGEQFF. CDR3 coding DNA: TGCAGTGCTAGCGGGAGGAACGGTGAGCAGTTCTTC.

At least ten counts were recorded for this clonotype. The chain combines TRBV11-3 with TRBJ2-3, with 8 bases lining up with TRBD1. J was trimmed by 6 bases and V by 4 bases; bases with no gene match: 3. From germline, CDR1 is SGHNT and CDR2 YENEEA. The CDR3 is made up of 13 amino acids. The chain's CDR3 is CASSWTGIDTQYF. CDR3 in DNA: TGTGCCAGCAGCTGGACAGGGATTGATACGCAGTATTTT.

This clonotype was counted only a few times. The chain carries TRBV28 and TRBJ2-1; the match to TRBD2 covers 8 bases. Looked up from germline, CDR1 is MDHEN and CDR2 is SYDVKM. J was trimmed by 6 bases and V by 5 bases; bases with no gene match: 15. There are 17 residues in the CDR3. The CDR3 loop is CASSGTEAGGRFNEQFF. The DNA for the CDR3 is TGTGCCAGCAGTGGCACTGAGGCGGGAGGACGATTCAATGAGCAGTTCTTC.

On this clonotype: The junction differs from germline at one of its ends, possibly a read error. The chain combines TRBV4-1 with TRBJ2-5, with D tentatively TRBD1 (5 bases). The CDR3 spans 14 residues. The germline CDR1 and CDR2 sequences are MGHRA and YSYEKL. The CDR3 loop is CASSPQGYSETQYF. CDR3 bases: TGTGCCAGCAGCCCCCAGGGATACTCGGAGACCCAGTACTTC.

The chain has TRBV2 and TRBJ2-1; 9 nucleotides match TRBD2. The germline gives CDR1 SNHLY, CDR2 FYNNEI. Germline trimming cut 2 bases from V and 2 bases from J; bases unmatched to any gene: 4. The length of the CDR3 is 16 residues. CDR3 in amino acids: CASSESGGRAYNEQFF. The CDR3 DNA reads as TGTGCCAGCAGTGAAAGTGGCGGGAGGGCCTACAATGAGCAGTTCTTC.

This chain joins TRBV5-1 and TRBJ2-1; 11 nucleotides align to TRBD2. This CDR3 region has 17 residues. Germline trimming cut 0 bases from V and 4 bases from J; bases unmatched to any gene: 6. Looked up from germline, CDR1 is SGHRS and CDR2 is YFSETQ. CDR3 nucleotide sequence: TGCGCCAGCAGCTTGGCCAATCTAGCGGGAGGATACAATGAGCAGTTCTTC. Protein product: CASSLANLAGGYNEQFF. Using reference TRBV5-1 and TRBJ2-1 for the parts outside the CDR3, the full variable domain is KAGVTQTPRYLIKTRGQQVTLSCSPISGHRSVSWYQQTPGQGLQFLFEYFSETQRNKGNFPGRFSGRQFSNSRSEMNVSTLELGDSALYLCASSLANLAGGYNEQFFGPGTRLTVL.

The CDR3 DNA follows: TGTGCCAGCTCACCAACTATTCGGGACGGCGAGCAGTACGTC. Translated: CASSPTIRDGEQYV. V usage is TRBV18 and J usage is TRBJ2-7, with D tentatively TRBD1 or TRBD2 (5 bases each). The CDR3 length is 14 residues. V lost 2 bases and J lost 6, with 14 bases in between. Germline V CDR1 and CDR2: KGHSH, LQKENI.

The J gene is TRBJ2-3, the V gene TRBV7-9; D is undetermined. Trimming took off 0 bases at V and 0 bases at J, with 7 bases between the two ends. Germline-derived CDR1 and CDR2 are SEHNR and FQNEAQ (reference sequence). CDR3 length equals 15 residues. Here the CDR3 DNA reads TGTGCCAGCAGCTTAGCCACCTCCAGCACAGATACGCAGTATTTT. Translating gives CASSLATSSTDTQYF.

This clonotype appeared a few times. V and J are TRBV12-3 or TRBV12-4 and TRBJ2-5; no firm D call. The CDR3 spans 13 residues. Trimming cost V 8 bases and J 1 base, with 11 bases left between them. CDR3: CASGPRLQETQYF. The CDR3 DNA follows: TGTGCCAGCGGCCCACGGCTCCAAGAGACCCAGTACTTC.

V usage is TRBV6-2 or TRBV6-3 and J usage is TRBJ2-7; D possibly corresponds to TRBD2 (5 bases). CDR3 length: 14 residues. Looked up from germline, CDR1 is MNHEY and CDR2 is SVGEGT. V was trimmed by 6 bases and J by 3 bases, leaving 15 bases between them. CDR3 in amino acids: CASSTVDGIYEQYF. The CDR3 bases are TGTGCCAGCAGCACAGTCGACGGGATCTACGAGCAGTACTTC.

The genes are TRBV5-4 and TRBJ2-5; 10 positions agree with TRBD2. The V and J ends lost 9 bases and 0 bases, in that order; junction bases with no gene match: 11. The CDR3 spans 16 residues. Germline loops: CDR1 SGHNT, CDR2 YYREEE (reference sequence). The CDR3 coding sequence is TGTGCCACCCGAAGGTATAGCGGGAGGAACCAAGAGACCCAGTACTTC. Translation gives CATRRYSGRNQETQYF.

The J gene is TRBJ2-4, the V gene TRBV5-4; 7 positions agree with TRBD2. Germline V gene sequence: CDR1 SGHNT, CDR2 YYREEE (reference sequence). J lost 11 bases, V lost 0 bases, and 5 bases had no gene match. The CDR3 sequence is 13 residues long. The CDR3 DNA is TGTGCCAGCAGCTTGGGGGAGGGTCGTTTTCAGTACTTC. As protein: CASSLGEGRFQYF.

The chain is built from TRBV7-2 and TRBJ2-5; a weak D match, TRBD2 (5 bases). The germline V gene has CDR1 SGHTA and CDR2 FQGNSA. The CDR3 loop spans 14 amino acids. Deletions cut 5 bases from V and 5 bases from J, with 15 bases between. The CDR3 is CASSRTNAGETQYF. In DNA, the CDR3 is TGTGCCAGCAGCCGAACAAATGCGGGCGAGACCCAGTACTTC.

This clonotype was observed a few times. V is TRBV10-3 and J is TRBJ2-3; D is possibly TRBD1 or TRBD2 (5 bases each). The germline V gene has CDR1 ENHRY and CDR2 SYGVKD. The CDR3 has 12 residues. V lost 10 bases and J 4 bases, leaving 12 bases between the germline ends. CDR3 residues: CATGPAADTQYF. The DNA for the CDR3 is TGTGCCACGGGACCTGCGGCAGATACGCAGTATTTT.

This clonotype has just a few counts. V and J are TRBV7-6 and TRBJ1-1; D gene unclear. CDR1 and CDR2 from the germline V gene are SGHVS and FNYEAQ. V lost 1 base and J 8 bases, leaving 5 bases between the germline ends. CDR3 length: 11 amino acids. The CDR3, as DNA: TGTGCCAGCAGCTTAGAAGTAGAAGCTTTCTTT. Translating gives CASSLEVEAFF.

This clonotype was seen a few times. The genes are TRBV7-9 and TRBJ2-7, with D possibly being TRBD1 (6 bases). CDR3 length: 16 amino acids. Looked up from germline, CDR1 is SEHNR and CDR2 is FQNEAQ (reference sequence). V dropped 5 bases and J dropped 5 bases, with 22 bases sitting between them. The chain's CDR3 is CASSPPTGHEVDEQYF. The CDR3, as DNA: TGTGCCAGCAGCCCCCCGACAGGCCATGAGGTGGACGAGCAGTACTTC.

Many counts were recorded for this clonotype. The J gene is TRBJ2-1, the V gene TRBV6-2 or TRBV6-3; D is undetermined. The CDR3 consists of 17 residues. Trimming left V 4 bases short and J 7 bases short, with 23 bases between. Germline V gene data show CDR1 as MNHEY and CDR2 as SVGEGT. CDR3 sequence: CASSSRTSRASRNEQFF. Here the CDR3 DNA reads TGTGCCAGCAGTTCCCGTACCTCCCGGGCTAGTCGGAATGAGCAGTTCTTC.

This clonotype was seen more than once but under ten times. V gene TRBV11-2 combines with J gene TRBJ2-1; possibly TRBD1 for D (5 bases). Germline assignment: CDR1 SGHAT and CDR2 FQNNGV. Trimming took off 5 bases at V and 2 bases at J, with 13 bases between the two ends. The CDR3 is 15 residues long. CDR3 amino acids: CASSPLQGPYNEQFF. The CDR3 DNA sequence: TGTGCCAGCAGCCCTCTGCAGGGCCCCTACAATGAGCAGTTCTTC.

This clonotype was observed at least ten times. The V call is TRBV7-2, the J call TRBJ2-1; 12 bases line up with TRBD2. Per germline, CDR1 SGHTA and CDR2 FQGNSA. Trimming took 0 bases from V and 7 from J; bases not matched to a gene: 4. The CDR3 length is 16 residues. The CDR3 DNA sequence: TGTGCCAGCAGCTTAGCTACTAGCGGGAGGCGTAATGAGCAGTTCTTC. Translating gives CASSLATSGRRNEQFF.

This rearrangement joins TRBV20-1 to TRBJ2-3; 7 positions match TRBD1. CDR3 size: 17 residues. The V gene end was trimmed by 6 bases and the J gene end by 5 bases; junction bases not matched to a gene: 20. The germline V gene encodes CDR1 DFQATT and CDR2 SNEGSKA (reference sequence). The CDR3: CSAQKQGLGFFRDTQYF. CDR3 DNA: TGCAGTGCGCAAAAACAGGGGCTGGGGTTCTTTAGAGATACGCAGTATTTT.

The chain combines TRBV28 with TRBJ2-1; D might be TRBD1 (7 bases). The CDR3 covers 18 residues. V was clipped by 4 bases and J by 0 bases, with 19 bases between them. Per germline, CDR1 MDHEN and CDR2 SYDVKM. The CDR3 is CASSSLGGTESSYNEQFF. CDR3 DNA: TGTGCCAGCAGTTCCCTTGGGGGGACAGAGAGCTCCTACAATGAGCAGTTCTTC.

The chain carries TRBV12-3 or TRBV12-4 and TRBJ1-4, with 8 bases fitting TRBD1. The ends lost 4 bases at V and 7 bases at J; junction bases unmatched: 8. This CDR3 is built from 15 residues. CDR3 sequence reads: CASSSLQGGGEKLFF. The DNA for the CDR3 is TGTGCCAGCAGTTCGTTACAGGGGGGGGGTGAAAAACTGTTTTTT.

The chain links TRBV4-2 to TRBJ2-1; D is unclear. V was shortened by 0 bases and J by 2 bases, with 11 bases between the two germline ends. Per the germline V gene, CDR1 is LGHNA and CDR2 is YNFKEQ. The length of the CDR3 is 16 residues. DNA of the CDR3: TGTGCCAGCAGCCAAGAAGGCGGCTACGCCTACAATGAGCAGTTCTTC. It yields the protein CASSQEGGYAYNEQFF.